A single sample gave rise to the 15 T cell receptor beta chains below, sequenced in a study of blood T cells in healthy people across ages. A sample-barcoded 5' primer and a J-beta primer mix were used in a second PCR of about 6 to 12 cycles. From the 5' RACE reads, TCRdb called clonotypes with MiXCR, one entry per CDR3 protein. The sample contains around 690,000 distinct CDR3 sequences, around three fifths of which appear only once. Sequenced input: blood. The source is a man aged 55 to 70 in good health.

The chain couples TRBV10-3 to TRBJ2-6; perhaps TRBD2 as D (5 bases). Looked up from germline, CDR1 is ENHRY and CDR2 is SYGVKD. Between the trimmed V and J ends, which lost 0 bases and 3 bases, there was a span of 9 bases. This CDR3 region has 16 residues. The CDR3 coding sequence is TGTGCCATCAGTGAGTCGGATCGGGGTGGGGCCAACGTCCTGACTTTC. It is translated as CAISESDRGGANVLTF.

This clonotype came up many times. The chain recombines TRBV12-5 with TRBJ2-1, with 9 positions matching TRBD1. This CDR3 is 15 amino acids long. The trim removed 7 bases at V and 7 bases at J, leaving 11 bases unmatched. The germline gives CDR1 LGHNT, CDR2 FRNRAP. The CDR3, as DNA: TGTGCTAGTGCACTGGGACAGGGACGTTGGAATGAGCAGTTCTTC. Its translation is CASALGQGRWNEQFF. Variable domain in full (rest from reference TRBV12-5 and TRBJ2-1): DARVTQTPRHKVTEMGQEVTMRCQPILGHNTVFWYRQTMMQGLELLAYFRNRAPLDDSGMPKDRFSAEMPDATLATLKIQPSEPRDSAVYFCASALGQGRWNEQFFGPGTRLTVL.

CDR3 coding DNA: TGTGCCAGCAAATGGACAGGGGGCATGTCAGATACGCAGTTCTTC. This translates into CASKWTGGMSDTQFF. The J gene is TRBJ2-1, the V gene TRBV12-3 or TRBV12-4; TRBD1 matches at 11 bases. The J segment lost 12 bases and the V segment lost 7 bases, leaving 14 bases of the junction unmatched. The length of the CDR3 is 15 residues.

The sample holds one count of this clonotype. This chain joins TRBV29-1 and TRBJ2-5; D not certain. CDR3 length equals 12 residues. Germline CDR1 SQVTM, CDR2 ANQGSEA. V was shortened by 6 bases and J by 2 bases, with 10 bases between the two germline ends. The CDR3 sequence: CSVSGDQETQYF. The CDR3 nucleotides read TGCAGCGTCTCTGGGGATCAAGAGACCCAGTACTTC.

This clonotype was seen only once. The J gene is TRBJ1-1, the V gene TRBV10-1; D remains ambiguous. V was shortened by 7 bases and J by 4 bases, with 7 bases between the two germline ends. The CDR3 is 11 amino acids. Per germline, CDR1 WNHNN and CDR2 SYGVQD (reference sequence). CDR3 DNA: TGCGCCAGCAACGGTGGCACTGAAGCTTTCTTT. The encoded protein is CASNGGTEAFF.

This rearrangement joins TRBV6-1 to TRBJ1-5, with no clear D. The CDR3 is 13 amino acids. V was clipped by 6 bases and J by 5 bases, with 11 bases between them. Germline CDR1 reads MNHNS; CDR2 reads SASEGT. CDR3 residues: CASSPSYDQPQHF. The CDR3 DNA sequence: TGTGCCAGCAGCCCCTCGTACGATCAGCCCCAGCATTTT.

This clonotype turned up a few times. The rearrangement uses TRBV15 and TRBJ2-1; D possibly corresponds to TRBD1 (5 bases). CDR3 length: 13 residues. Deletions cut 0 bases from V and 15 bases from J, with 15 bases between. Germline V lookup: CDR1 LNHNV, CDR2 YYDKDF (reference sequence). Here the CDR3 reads CATSRDLGAGRFF. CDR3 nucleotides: TGTGCCACCAGCAGAGATTTAGGGGCAGGGCGGTTCTTC. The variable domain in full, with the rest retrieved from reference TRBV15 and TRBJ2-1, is DAMVIQNPRYQVTQFGKPVTLSCSQTLNHNVMYWYQQKSSQAPKLLFHYYDKDFNNEADTPDNFQSRRPNTSFCFLDIRSPGLGDTAMYLCATSRDLGAGRFFGPGTRLTVL.

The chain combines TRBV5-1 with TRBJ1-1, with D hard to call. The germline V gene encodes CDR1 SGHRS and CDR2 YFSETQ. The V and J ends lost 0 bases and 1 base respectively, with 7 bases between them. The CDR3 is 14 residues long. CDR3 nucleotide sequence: TGCGCCAGCAGCTTGGTTCCGGAGAACACTGAAGCTTTCTTT. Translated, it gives CASSLVPENTEAFF.

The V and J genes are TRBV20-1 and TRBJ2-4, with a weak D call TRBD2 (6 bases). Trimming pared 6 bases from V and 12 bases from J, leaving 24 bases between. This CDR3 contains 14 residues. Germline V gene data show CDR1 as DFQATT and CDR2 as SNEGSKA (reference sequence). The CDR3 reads CSARVRTPWGDQYF. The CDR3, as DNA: TGCAGTGCCCGAGTTCGGACCCCATGGGGGGATCAGTACTTC.

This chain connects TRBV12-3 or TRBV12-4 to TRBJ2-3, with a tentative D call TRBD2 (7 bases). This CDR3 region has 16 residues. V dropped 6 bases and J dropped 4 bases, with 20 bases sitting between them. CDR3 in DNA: TGTGCCAGCAGCCCCCTGGGGGGGGGCCGGTCAGATACGCAGTATTTT. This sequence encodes CASSPLGGGRSDTQYF.

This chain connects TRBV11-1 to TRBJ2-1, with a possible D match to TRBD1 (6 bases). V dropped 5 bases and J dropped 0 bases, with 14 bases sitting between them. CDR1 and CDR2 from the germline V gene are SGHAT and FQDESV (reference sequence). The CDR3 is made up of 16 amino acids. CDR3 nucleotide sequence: TGTGCCAGCAGCCCTACGGACAGACTCTCCTACAATGAGCAGTTCTTC. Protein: CASSPTDRLSYNEQFF.

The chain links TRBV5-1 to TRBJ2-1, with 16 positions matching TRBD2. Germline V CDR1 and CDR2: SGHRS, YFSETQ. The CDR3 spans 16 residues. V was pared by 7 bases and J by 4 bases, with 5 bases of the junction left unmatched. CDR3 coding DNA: TGCGCCAGCGGAACGGGACTAGCGGGGGGGTACAATGAGCAGTTCTTC. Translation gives CASGTGLAGGYNEQFF.

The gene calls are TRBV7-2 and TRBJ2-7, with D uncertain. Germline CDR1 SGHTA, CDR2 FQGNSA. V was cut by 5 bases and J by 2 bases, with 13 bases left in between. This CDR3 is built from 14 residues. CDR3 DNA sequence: TGTGCCAGCAGCCTAAACCTAGTCGCCTACGAGCAGTACTTC. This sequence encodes CASSLNLVAYEQYF. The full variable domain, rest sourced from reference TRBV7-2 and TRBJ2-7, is GAGVSQSPSNKVTEKGKDVELRCDPISGHTALYWYRQSLGQGLEFLIYFQGNSAPDKSGLPSDRFSAERTGGSVSTLTIQRTQQEDSAVYLCASSLNLVAYEQYFGPGTRLTVT.

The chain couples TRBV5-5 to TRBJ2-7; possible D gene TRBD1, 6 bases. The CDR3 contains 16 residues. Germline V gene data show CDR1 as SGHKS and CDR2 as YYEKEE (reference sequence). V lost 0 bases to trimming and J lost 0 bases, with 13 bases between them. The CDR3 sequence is CASSLAFGTSSYEQYF. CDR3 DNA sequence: TGTGCCAGCAGCTTGGCTTTTGGGACAAGCTCCTACGAGCAGTACTTC. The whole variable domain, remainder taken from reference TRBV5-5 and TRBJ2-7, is DAGVTQSPTHLIKTRGQQVTLRCSPISGHKSVSWYQQVLGQGPQFIFQYYEKEERGRGNFPDRFSARQFPNYSSELNVNALLLGDSALYLCASSLAFGTSSYEQYFGPGTRLTVT.

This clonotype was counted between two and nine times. CDR3 loop: CSVRQGTSTDTQYF. The DNA of the CDR3 is TGCAGCGTTAGGCAGGGCACCTCCACAGATACGCAGTATTTT. This chain joins TRBV29-1 and TRBJ2-3, with D perhaps matching TRBD1 (5 bases). The germline gives CDR1 SQVTM, CDR2 ANQGSEA. V dropped 5 bases and J dropped 2 bases, with 14 bases sitting between them. The CDR3 is made up of 14 amino acids.